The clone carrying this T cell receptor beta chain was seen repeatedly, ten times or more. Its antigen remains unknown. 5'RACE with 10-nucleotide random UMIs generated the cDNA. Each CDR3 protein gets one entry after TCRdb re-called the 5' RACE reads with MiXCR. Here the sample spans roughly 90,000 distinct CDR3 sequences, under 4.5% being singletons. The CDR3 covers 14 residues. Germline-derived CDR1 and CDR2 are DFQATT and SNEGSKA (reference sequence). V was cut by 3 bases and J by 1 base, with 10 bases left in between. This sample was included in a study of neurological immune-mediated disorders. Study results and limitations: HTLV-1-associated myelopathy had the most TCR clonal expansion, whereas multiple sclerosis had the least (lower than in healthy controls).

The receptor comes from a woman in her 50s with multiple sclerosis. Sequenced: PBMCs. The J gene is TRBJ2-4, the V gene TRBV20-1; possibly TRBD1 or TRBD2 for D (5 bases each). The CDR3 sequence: CSAREWGAKNIQYF. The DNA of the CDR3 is TGCAGTGCTAGGGAGTGGGGGGCCAAAAACATTCAGTACTTC.